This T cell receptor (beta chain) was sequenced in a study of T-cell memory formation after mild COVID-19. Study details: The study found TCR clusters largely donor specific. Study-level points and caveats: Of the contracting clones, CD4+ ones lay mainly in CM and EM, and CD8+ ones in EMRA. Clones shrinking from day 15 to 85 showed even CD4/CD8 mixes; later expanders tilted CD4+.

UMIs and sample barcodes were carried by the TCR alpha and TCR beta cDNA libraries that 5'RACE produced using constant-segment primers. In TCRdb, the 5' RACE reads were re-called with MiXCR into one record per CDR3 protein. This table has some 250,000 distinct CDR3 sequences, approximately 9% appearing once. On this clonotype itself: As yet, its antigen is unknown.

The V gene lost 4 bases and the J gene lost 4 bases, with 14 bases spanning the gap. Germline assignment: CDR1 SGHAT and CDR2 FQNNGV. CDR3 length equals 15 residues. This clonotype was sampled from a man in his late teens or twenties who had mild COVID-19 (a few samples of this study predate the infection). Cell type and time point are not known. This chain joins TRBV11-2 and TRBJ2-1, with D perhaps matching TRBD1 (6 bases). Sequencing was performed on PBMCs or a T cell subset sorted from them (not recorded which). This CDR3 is CASSSDSSLYNEQFF. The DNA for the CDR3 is TGTGCCAGCAGCTCGGACAGCAGCCTTTACAATGAGCAGTTCTTC.